This T cell receptor (beta chain) was retrieved from a study of T cell responses to AZD1222 COVID-19 vaccine. About the study: Analysis merged second doses at about 4 or about 12 weeks.

CDR1 is MNHEY and CDR2 is SVGAGI in the germline V gene. V shed 5 bases, J shed 6 bases, and the junction held 10 bases outside the gene matches. The CDR3 is made up of 15 amino acids. Using immunoSEQ multiplex PCR, the repertoire was profiled, and TCRdb retains in-frame clones only, with some absent. The sample yields some 180,000 clones, just under 95% seen once. Study findings and constraints: Mostly white British, mostly female donors; authors suggested clonal diversity may be underestimated. Variant regions that are unmutated are reportedly the target of nearly half of spike-specific TCRs.

As to this clone: Its antigen is still unknown.

The source of this sequence is an adult in good health. V usage is TRBV6-5 and J usage is TRBJ1-1, with TRBD1 matching 9 bases. The specimen was peripheral blood, collected on day 0 of AZD1222 vaccination. The CDR3 nucleotides are TGTGCCAGCAGTCTGGGAGGGACAGGGACCTCTGAAGCTTTCTTT. Its translation is CASSLGGTGTSEAFF.